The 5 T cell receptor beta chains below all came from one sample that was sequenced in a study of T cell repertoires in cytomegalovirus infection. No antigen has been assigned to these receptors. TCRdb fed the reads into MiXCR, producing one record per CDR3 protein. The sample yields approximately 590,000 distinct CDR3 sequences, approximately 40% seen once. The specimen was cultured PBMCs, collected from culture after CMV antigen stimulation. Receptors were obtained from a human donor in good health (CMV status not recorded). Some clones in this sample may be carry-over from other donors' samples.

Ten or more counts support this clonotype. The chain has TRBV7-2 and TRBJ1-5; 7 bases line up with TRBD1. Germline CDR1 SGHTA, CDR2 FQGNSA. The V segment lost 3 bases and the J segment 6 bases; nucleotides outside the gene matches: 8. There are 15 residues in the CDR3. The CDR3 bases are TGTGCCAGCAGCTTGCCTACAGGGGACGGTCAGCCCCAGCATTTT. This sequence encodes CASSLPTGDGQPQHF.

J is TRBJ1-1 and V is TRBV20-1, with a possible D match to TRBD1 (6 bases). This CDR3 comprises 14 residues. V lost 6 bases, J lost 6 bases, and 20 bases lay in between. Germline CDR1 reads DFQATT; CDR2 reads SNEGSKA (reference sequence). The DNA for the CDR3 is TGCAGTGCGGGGGACTTGAGGGGGGCTGCTGAAGCTTTCTTT. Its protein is CSAGDLRGAAEAFF.

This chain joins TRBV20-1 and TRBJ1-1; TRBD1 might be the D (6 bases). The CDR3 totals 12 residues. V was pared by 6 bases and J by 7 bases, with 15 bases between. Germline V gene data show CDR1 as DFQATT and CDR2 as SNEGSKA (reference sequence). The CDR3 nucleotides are TGCAGTGCCGGCGGGCAGGGGCTTGAAGCTTTCTTT. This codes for CSAGGQGLEAFF.

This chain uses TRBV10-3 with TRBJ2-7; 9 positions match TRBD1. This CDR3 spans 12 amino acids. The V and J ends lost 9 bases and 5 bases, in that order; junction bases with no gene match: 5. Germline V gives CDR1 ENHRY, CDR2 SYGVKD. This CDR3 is CAIGTGMHEQYF. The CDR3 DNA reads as TGTGCCATTGGGACAGGGATGCACGAGCAGTACTTC.

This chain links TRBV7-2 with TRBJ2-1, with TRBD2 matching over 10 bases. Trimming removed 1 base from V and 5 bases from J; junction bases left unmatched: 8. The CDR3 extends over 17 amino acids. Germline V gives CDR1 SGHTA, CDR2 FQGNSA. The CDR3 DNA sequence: TGTGCCAGCAGCTTAGTATCCACTAGCGGGGCCGACAATGAGCAGTTCTTC. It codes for CASSLVSTSGADNEQFF.